This T cell receptor beta chain originates from a study of cytomegalovirus exposure and HLA in healthy donors. Study-wide findings and caveats: Listed as cytomegalovirus-associated were 170 or so TCR beta chains. On later analysis, the bulk of CMV-associated TCR beta chains appeared to be HLA-restricted.

This clone was counted only a few times. What it binds is not known. The germline CDR1 and CDR2 sequences are MNHEY and SMNVEV (reference sequence). This CDR3 is 14 amino acids long. Trimming stripped 7 bases from V and 5 bases from J, with 16 bases between. PCR employed 60 Vbeta and 13 Jbeta primers. Using immunoSEQ multiplex PCR, the repertoire was profiled, and TCRdb retains in-frame clones only, with some absent. There are approximately 120,000 clones in the sample; around 80% occur only once, and around 9.9% lies in the top ten. The V gene is TRBV27, the J gene TRBJ2-3; D perhaps matches TRBD2 (6 bases). This TCR was recovered from a young man in good health and CMV-seropositive. Input material: PBMCs. The CDR3 DNA sequence: TGTGCCAGCAACCCTTTGACTAGACAAGATACGCAGTATTTT. It specifies CASNPLTRQDTQYF.